This passage covers 28 T cell receptor beta chains from one sample sequenced in a study of identical twins. TCRdb redid the calling of the 5' RACE reads with MiXCR, one entry per CDR3 protein. The sample shows 1,800,000 or so distinct CDR3 sequences, about 32% of them seen only once. The sample consisted of cord blood. The origin of the receptors is a newborn girl in good health.

The chain carries TRBV4-1 and TRBJ2-4; 11 bases agree with TRBD2. This CDR3 has 19 residues. Trimming took 5 bases from V and 4 from J; bases not matched to a gene: 16. Germline V CDR1 and CDR2: MGHRA, YSYEKL. This CDR3 is CASSESWFLAGGLKNIQYF. The DNA for the CDR3 is TGCGCCAGCAGCGAAAGTTGGTTCCTAGCGGGGGGCTTGAAAAACATTCAGTACTTC.

The chain couples TRBV12-5 to TRBJ2-1; D ambiguous. V dropped 0 bases and J dropped 7 bases, with 10 bases sitting between them. This CDR3 is 14 amino acids long. Germline V gene data show CDR1 as LGHNT and CDR2 as FRNRAP. The DNA of the CDR3 is TGTGCTAGTGGTTTGGTACCCCCCAGTAATGAGCAGTTCTTC. Translated, it gives CASGLVPPSNEQFF.

This clonotype was seen a handful of times. The chain joins TRBV5-1 to TRBJ1-2, with D unresolved. V shed 1 base and J shed 4 bases, with 8 bases lying between them. CDR3 length equals 13 residues. CDR1 is SGHRS and CDR2 is YFSETQ in the germline V gene. This CDR3 is CASSLRSPYGYTF. In DNA, the CDR3 is TGCGCCAGCAGCTTGCGCAGTCCCTATGGCTACACCTTC.

This clonotype was found a few times. V gene TRBV20-1 combines with J gene TRBJ2-7; possibly TRBD1 or TRBD2 for D (6 bases each). This CDR3 has 14 residues. With 4 bases removed from V and 2 bases from J, the gap between germline ends came to 15 bases. Germline loops: CDR1 DFQATT, CDR2 SNEGSKA (reference sequence). CDR3 sequence: CSATFTGTPYEQYF. The CDR3 DNA sequence: TGCAGTGCTACTTTTACAGGGACTCCCTACGAGCAGTACTTC.

The gene calls are TRBV3-1 and TRBJ2-1; D possibly corresponds to TRBD2 (7 bases). Trimming pared 5 bases from V and 9 bases from J, leaving 20 bases between. CDR3 length: 15 amino acids. Germline loops: CDR1 LGHDT, CDR2 YNNKEL (reference sequence). CDR3 loop: CASSTIWGGAFEQFF. CDR3 DNA sequence: TGTGCCAGCAGCACGATATGGGGGGGGGCCTTTGAGCAGTTCTTC.

The chain employs TRBV13 and TRBJ2-1; D gene ambiguous. The length of the CDR3 is 17 residues. Germline V lookup: CDR1 PRHDT, CDR2 FYEKMQ (reference sequence). V was pared by 2 bases and J by 7 bases, with 21 bases between. The CDR3 protein is CASSLPIAGLRRNEQFF. CDR3 DNA sequence: TGTGCCAGCAGCTTACCCATAGCAGGTCTTAGACGGAATGAGCAGTTCTTC.

The sample holds a few counts of this clonotype. The chain uses TRBV20-1 and TRBJ2-4; perhaps TRBD2 as D (6 bases). The CDR3 consists of 13 residues. Per germline, CDR1 DFQATT and CDR2 SNEGSKA (reference sequence). Trimming took off 5 bases at V and 0 bases at J, with 8 bases between the two ends. The CDR3 loop reads CSAHSGAKNIQYF. In nucleotides, the CDR3 is TGCAGTGCTCATAGCGGAGCCAAAAACATTCAGTACTTC.

This clonotype was observed a handful of times. This sequence joins TRBV20-1 and TRBJ2-7; 9 bases are a match to TRBD2. CDR1 is DFQATT, CDR2 SNEGSKA, per germline (reference sequence). This CDR3 spans 14 amino acids. V lost 3 bases and J lost 2; bases outside the gene matches: 5. The CDR3 DNA reads TGCAGTGCTAGTATCGCTAGCGGGGCCTACGAGCAGTACTTC. Translated, it gives CSASIASGAYEQYF.

This clonotype was observed many times. The rearrangement joins TRBV25-1 to TRBJ2-7, with D perhaps TRBD1 (6 bases). The CDR3 has 13 residues. V lost 4 bases and J lost 2, with 9 bases in between. Germline CDR1 is MGHDK and CDR2 is SYGVNS. As DNA, the CDR3 is TGTGCCAGCAGTGGTCGGGACACCTACGAGCAGTACTTC. Its translation is CASSGRDTYEQYF.

The V call is TRBV27, the J call TRBJ1-1; D may be TRBD1 (5 bases). Germline CDR1 and CDR2: MNHEY and SMNVEV (reference sequence). V shed 3 bases and J shed 0 bases, with 14 bases lying between them. The CDR3 is 16 amino acids. The CDR3 coding sequence is TGTGCCAGCAGTTTGAGTTCAGGGTTTATGAACACTGAAGCTTTCTTT. Residues: CASSLSSGFMNTEAFF.

This clonotype was seen a handful of times. The rearrangement joins TRBV4-1 to TRBJ2-1, with 7 nucleotides matching TRBD2. Per the germline V gene, CDR1 is MGHRA and CDR2 is YSYEKL. V lost 1 base to trimming and J lost 3 bases; unmatched junction nucleotides: 18. The CDR3 loop spans 20 amino acids. The CDR3 reads CASSQVLPGDYSYYYNEQFF. The CDR3 DNA is TGCGCCAGCAGCCAAGTCCTACCCGGGGACTATTCTTACTACTACAATGAGCAGTTCTTC.

About this clonotype itself: An end of the junction does not agree with germline; a read error may underlie this. The chain recombines TRBV10-3 with TRBJ2-1; D may match TRBD1 or TRBD2 (5 bases each). From germline, CDR1 is ENHRY and CDR2 SYGVKD. The CDR3 consists of 15 residues. CDR3 region: CAIGEGQPDYNEQFF. For the CDR3, the DNA is TGTGCCATCGGTGAGGGGCAGCCCGATTACAATGAGCAGTTCTTC.

This clonotype came up a few times. The chain employs TRBV5-1 and TRBJ1-2; 9 bases match TRBD1. Trimming took 4 bases from V and 1 from J; bases not matched to a gene: 5. The CDR3 consists of 15 residues. Germline CDR1 SGHRS, CDR2 YFSETQ. CDR3 in DNA: TGCGCCAGCAGCCCGGGACAGGGTATTAACTATGGCTACACCTTC. It codes for CASSPGQGINYGYTF.

The chain is built from TRBV14 and TRBJ2-1; 7 nucleotides align to TRBD2. Germline trimming cut 1 base from V and 6 bases from J; bases unmatched to any gene: 9. The CDR3 extends over 16 amino acids. CDR1 is SGHDN, CDR2 FVKESK, per germline. The CDR3 region has the DNA TGTGCCAGCAGCCAAGTTTCCGGACTAGTGCGCAATGAGCAGTTCTTC. Encoded protein: CASSQVSGLVRNEQFF.

The V call is TRBV5-6, the J call TRBJ2-7; D gene uncertain. The V gene's germline CDR1 is SGHDT and CDR2 YYEEEE. V gave up 3 bases and J gave up 1 base, with 14 bases separating them. The CDR3 covers 15 residues. The CDR3 nucleotides are TGTGCCAGCAGCTCCCGGACCGCCTTTTCCTACGAGCAGTACTTC. Translating gives CASSSRTAFSYEQYF. Supplemented by reference TRBV5-6 and TRBJ2-7, the full variable domain reads DAGVTQSPTHLIKTRGQQVTLRCSPKSGHDTVSWYQQALGQGPQFIFQYYEEEERQRGNFPDRFSGHQFPNYSSELNVNALLLGDSALYLCASSSRTAFSYEQYFGPGTRLTVT.

A note on this clonotype: At one end the junction does not follow the germline gene, possibly because of a read error. The rearrangement uses TRBV7-9 and TRBJ1-2; D uncertain. This CDR3 contains 11 residues. Germline values: CDR1 SEHNR, CDR2 FQNEAQ (reference sequence). The CDR3 nucleotides read TGTGCCAGCAGCTTATCGGGTGGCTACAGCTTC. Translated, it gives CASSLSGGYSF.

This chain's CDR3 is CASSPLEASGGGEQYF. Written as DNA, the CDR3 is TGTGCCAGCTCACCACTTGAGGCTAGCGGAGGCGGCGAGCAGTACTTC. The rearrangement joins TRBV18 to TRBJ2-7; 7 bases map to TRBD2. CDR1 is KGHSH, CDR2 LQKENI, per germline. Unmatched junction bases numbered 12, after V lost 1 base and J lost 6 bases. The CDR3 is 16 amino acids.

This chain joins TRBV12-3 or TRBV12-4 and TRBJ2-7, with TRBD2 as a possible D gene (6 bases). The CDR3 loop spans 14 amino acids. V shed 6 bases and J shed 3 bases, with 15 bases lying between them. The CDR3 nucleotides are TGTGCCAGCAGGGACTACCCCCAAGACTACGAGCAGTACTTC. This codes for CASRDYPQDYEQYF.

The chain combines TRBV4-1 with TRBJ2-4; D unclear. The CDR3 totals 14 residues. Germline V lookup: CDR1 MGHRA, CDR2 YSYEKL. V was trimmed by 2 bases and J by 1 base, leaving 6 bases between them. CDR3 coding DNA: TGCGCCAGCAGCCAACCCAGGGCCAAAAACATTCAGTACTTC. It is translated as CASSQPRAKNIQYF.

This clonotype was observed at least ten times. V usage is TRBV29-1 and J usage is TRBJ2-1; D not resolved. The CDR3 length is 12 residues. The V end was cut by 4 bases, the J end by 6 bases, with 10 bases between. Germline V CDR1 and CDR2: SQVTM, ANQGSEA. The CDR3 region is CSVGVGPNEQFF. The CDR3 DNA sequence: TGCAGCGTTGGGGTGGGCCCCAATGAGCAGTTCTTC.

The chain has TRBV5-1 and TRBJ1-2; 7 bases align to TRBD1. V lost 3 bases and J lost 8; bases outside the gene matches: 16. CDR3 size: 16 residues. CDR1 is SGHRS, CDR2 YFSETQ, per germline. For the CDR3, the DNA is TGCGCCAGCAGCTCCCAATCGACGGACAGGACCGGAGGCTACACCTTC. Translated: CASSSQSTDRTGGYTF. Complete variable domain (other parts from reference TRBV5-1 and TRBJ1-2): KAGVTQTPRYLIKTRGQQVTLSCSPISGHRSVSWYQQTPGQGLQFLFEYFSETQRNKGNFPGRFSGRQFSNSRSEMNVSTLELGDSALYLCASSSQSTDRTGGYTFGSGTRLTVV.

This clonotype was counted between two and nine times. This chain links TRBV6-5 with TRBJ2-5; D perhaps matches TRBD2 (7 bases). The germline V and J ends were trimmed by 4 bases and 4 bases, with 16 bases remaining between them. CDR3 size: 15 residues. Germline-derived CDR1 and CDR2 are MNHEY and SVGAGI. The CDR3 here is CASSLLEGGRETQYF. The CDR3 DNA reads as TGTGCCAGCAGTTTGCTGGAGGGGGGGCGAGAGACCCAGTACTTC.

This clonotype was detected only a few times. The V and J genes are TRBV6-2 or TRBV6-3 and TRBJ1-2, with D possibly being TRBD1 (5 bases). CDR3 size: 12 residues. Germline loops: CDR1 MNHEY, CDR2 SVGEGT. Between the trimmed V and J ends, which lost 3 bases and 8 bases, there was a span of 10 bases. DNA for the CDR3: TGTGCCAGCAGTTATTTGGGGGTCGGCTACACCTTC. This gives the protein CASSYLGVGYTF.

The rearrangement links TRBV6-2 or TRBV6-3 to TRBJ2-7; TRBD2 matches 10 bases. Germline CDR1 MNHEY, CDR2 SVGEGT. This CDR3 is 15 amino acids long. V was pared by 5 bases and J by 2 bases, with 6 bases of the junction left unmatched. CDR3 sequence (DNA): TGTGCCAGCAGTGTACTAGCGGGATCGACCTACGAGCAGTACTTC. It specifies CASSVLAGSTYEQYF.

The rearrangement uses TRBV12-3 or TRBV12-4 and TRBJ1-4; D call uncertain. Trimming removed 7 bases at V and 5 bases at J, with 17 bases between. This CDR3 is built from 15 residues. CDR3 amino acids: CASTSGERINEKLFF. The CDR3 nucleotides read TGTGCCAGCACCTCCGGAGAGAGAATAAATGAAAAACTGTTTTTT.

This clonotype was observed at least ten times. The chain couples TRBV7-2 to TRBJ2-4, with D possibly TRBD2 on 5 matching bases. Per germline, CDR1 SGHTA and CDR2 FQGNSA. V was clipped by 0 bases and J by 0 bases, with 9 bases between them. CDR3 size: 16 residues. The chain's CDR3 is CASSLASTRAKNIQYF. The CDR3 nucleotides read TGTGCCAGCAGCTTAGCGTCCACTAGAGCCAAAAACATTCAGTACTTC.

This clonotype was seen a few times. The V and J genes are TRBV28 and TRBJ2-3; TRBD2 aligns across 7 bases. This CDR3 has 14 amino acids. With 5 bases clipped from V and 3 bases from J, the junction kept 5 bases outside the gene matches. Germline assignment: CDR1 MDHEN and CDR2 SYDVKM. CDR3 nucleotide sequence: TGTGCCAGCAGTGAGACTAGCCCGACAGATACGCAGTATTTT. Its translation: CASSETSPTDTQYF.

The chain joins TRBV7-9 to TRBJ2-7; maybe TRBD1 (5 bases). Trimming pared 5 bases from V and 3 bases from J, leaving 14 bases between. CDR3 length: 14 amino acids. CDR1 and CDR2 from the germline V gene are SEHNR and FQNEAQ (reference sequence). This chain's CDR3 is CASSPGHQNYEQYF. The DNA of the CDR3 is TGTGCCAGCAGCCCTGGACACCAGAACTACGAGCAGTACTTC.